These 14 T cell receptor beta chains share one sample of origin, sequenced in a study of T cell repertoires in cytomegalovirus infection. One entry per CDR3 protein results from TCRdb running MiXCR on the reads. Among about 76,000 distinct CDR3 sequences listed, about 4% were seen once. Material for sequencing was PBMCs. These TCRs come from a human donor in good health (CMV status not recorded). Some clones in this sample may be carry-over from other donors' samples.

This clonotype appeared many times. The gene calls are TRBV4-1 and TRBJ1-2; TRBD1 matches at 7 bases. V gave up 4 bases and J gave up 5 bases; unmatched junction bases: 7. This CDR3 is built from 14 residues. The germline V gene encodes CDR1 MGHRA and CDR2 YSYEKL. For the CDR3, the DNA is TGCGCCAGCAGCCGGCCGGGACAGCGATATGGCTACACCTTC. Translating it yields CASSRPGQRYGYTF.

The table lists this clonotype with many counts. The rearrangement links TRBV6-6 to TRBJ1-1; D ambiguous. V shed 1 base and J shed 1 base, with 4 bases lying between them. Germline V gene lookup returns CDR1 MNHNY and CDR2 SVGAGI (reference sequence). The CDR3 spans 13 residues. The CDR3 spells CASSYLANTEAFF. In DNA form, the CDR3 reads TGTGCCAGCAGTTACTTGGCGAACACTGAAGCTTTCTTT.

This clonotype was observed at least ten times. This rearrangement joins TRBV7-2 to TRBJ1-1; D remains ambiguous. Germline V lookup: CDR1 SGHTA, CDR2 FQGNSA. Trimming left V 5 bases short and J 1 base short, with 11 bases between. The CDR3 runs 14 residues. The CDR3 bases are TGTGCCAGCAGCACCGGGAGGGCGAACACTGAAGCTTTCTTT. It yields the protein CASSTGRANTEAFF.

The chain joins TRBV6-2 or TRBV6-3 to TRBJ2-3; D unresolved. The CDR3 spans 13 residues. The germline V gene has CDR1 MNHEY and CDR2 SVGEGT. V was cut by 0 bases and J by 8 bases, with 9 bases left in between. DNA for the CDR3: TGTGCCAGCAGTTACTCGATAGGCACTACGCAGTATTTT. It codes for CASSYSIGTTQYF.

This clonotype was recorded at least ten times. The chain employs TRBV20-1 and TRBJ1-2; D is undetermined. V gave up 5 bases and J gave up 8 bases, with 15 bases separating them. The CDR3 has 12 amino acids. Germline-derived CDR1 and CDR2 are DFQATT and SNEGSKA (reference sequence). This chain's CDR3 is CSAYRPGEGYTF. CDR3 in DNA: TGCAGTGCTTATAGACCCGGCGAGGGCTACACCTTC.

The table lists this clonotype with many counts. The rearrangement joins TRBV12-3 or TRBV12-4 to TRBJ2-5; tentative D call: TRBD1 (5 bases). Trimming stripped 5 bases from V and 4 bases from J, with 14 bases between. The CDR3 spans 14 residues. In DNA form, the CDR3 reads TGTGCCAGCAGTGATCAGGGTTTTGTAGAGACCCAGTACTTC. Its protein is CASSDQGFVETQYF.

Ten or more counts support this clonotype. The V and J genes are TRBV12-3 or TRBV12-4 and TRBJ1-5, with D uncertain. The length of the CDR3 is 12 residues. The V end was cut by 5 bases, the J end by 7 bases, with 9 bases between. The CDR3 here is CASSLLRQPQHF. CDR3 in DNA: TGTGCCAGCAGTCTTTTGAGGCAGCCCCAGCATTTT.

This clonotype was observed at least ten times. The chain has TRBV29-1 and TRBJ1-1; a possible D gene is TRBD1 (5 bases). V dropped 5 bases and J dropped 2 bases, with 18 bases sitting between them. The length of the CDR3 is 15 residues. Germline loops: CDR1 SQVTM, CDR2 ANQGSEA. DNA of the CDR3: TGCAGCGTTCAGCTTGGGGCGGCCTACAACACTGAAGCTTTCTTT. The encoded protein is CSVQLGAAYNTEAFF. The full variable domain, completed using reference TRBV29-1 and TRBJ1-1, is SAVISQKPSRDICQRGTSLTIQCQVDSQVTMMFWYRQQPGQSLTLIATANQGSEATYESGFVIDKFPISRPNLTFSTLTVSNMSPEDSSIYLCSVQLGAAYNTEAFFGQGTRLTVV.

In this sample, this clonotype turned up many times. This chain links TRBV7-9 with TRBJ1-6; 7 nucleotides agree with TRBD1. J gave up 10 bases and V 0 bases, and 9 bases lay outside the gene matches. The CDR3 covers 16 residues. Germline CDR1 reads SEHNR; CDR2 reads FQNEAQ (reference sequence). CDR3 DNA sequence: TGTGCCAGCAGCTTAGCCAAAGACAGGGCGGGATCACCCCTCCACTTT. Translated, it gives CASSLAKDRAGSPLHF.

This clonotype was detected ten times or more. This chain uses TRBV5-1 with TRBJ1-4; 7 bases match TRBD1. J was trimmed by 0 bases and V by 5 bases; bases with no gene match: 4. Looked up from germline, CDR1 is SGHRS and CDR2 is YFSETQ. CDR3 length equals 15 residues. CDR3 protein: CASRPDRATNEKLFF. The CDR3 DNA follows: TGCGCCAGCAGACCCGACAGGGCAACTAATGAAAAACTGTTTTTT. Variable domain in full (rest from reference TRBV5-1 and TRBJ1-4): KAGVTQTPRYLIKTRGQQVTLSCSPISGHRSVSWYQQTPGQGLQFLFEYFSETQRNKGNFPGRFSGRQFSNSRSEMNVSTLELGDSALYLCASRPDRATNEKLFFGSGTQLSVL.

Remarks on this clonotype: Relative to the germline gene, one junction end is altered; a read error may explain this. The chain joins TRBV6-5 to TRBJ1-2; 7 nucleotides line up with TRBD1. Per germline, CDR1 MNHEY and CDR2 SVGAGI. The CDR3 has 14 residues. The CDR3 DNA follows: TGTGCCCGCAGCCTAGGACAGGCCACCTATGGCTACACCTTC. This translates into CARSLGQATYGYTF.

There are many counts of this clonotype. The chain joins TRBV29-1 to TRBJ2-5; 7 nucleotides line up with TRBD2. Germline lookup yields CDR1 SQVTM and CDR2 ANQGSEA. The CDR3 totals 15 residues. The V and J ends lost 5 bases and 4 bases, in that order; junction bases with no gene match: 13. The CDR3 loop reads CSVLQLAQASETQYF. The CDR3 bases are TGCAGCGTTCTCCAACTAGCGCAAGCATCAGAGACCCAGTACTTC.

This clonotype occurred many times. The rearrangement links TRBV6-1 to TRBJ1-4, with D possibly being TRBD1 (6 bases). Looked up from germline, CDR1 is MNHNS and CDR2 is SASEGT. V lost 2 bases, J lost 7 bases, and 11 bases lay in between. The CDR3 runs to 14 residues. The CDR3 sequence: CASSERGAGEKLFF. The CDR3 nucleotides read TGTGCCAGCAGTGAAAGGGGGGCAGGTGAAAAACTGTTTTTT.

This clonotype came up many times. The CDR3 loop reads CSARDKTTYEQYF. CDR3 in DNA: TGCAGTGCTAGAGATAAGACAACCTACGAGCAGTACTTC. This chain uses TRBV20-1 with TRBJ2-7, with D unclear. This CDR3 is built from 13 residues. The V end lost 0 bases, the J end lost 2 bases, and 8 bases lay between the germline ends. Germline CDR1 and CDR2: DFQATT and SNEGSKA (reference sequence).